This T cell receptor (beta chain) was obtained from a study of blood T cell repertoires in COVID-19. Study as a whole: From the United States, Italy and Spain came samples of acute and convalescent COVID-19. T cells, B-cell-depleted T cells, or PBMCs supplied cDNA or gDNA.

CDR1 is SGHDT, CDR2 YYEEEE, per germline. V gave up 1 base and J gave up 0 bases, with 10 bases separating them. The CDR3 contains 15 residues. Original analysis: Scientists estimated how many nucleated cells there were by amplifying reference gene primers. Sequenced by immunoSEQ multiplex PCR; TCRdb stores in-frame clones only, minus some. D and trimming were read from the DNA, whereas the V and J calls and clone size are those reported in that table. The sample includes about 280,000 clones, 90% of them seen just once. Recruits, aged roughly 18 to 95 years, lived in 24 US areas. The chain carries TRBV5-6 and TRBJ1-1, with D possibly being TRBD1 (5 bases). Sequenced input: PBMCs or T cells enriched from blood (not recorded which). This sequence originates from a woman under 30 with acute COVID-19. CDR3 in DNA: TGTGCCAGCAGCTTGAGACGGGGGTTGAACACTGAAGCTTTCTTT. Translated: CASSLRRGLNTEAFF.